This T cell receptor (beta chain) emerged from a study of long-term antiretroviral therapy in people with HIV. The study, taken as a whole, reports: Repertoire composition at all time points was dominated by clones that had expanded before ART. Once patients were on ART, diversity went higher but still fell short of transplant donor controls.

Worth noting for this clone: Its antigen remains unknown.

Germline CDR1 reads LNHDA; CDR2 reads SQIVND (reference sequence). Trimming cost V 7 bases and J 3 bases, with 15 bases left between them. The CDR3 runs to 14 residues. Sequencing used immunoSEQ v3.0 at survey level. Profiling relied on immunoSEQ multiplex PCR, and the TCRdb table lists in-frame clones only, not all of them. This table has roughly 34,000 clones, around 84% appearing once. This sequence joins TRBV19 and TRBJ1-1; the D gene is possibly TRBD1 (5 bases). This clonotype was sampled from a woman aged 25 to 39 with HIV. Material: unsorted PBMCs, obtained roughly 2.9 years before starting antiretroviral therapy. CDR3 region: CASTPGGGYTEAFF. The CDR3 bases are TGTGCCAGTACCCCCGGTGGGGGATACACTGAAGCTTTCTTT. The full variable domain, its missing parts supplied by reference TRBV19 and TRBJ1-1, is DGGITQSPKYLFRKEGQNVTLSCEQNLNHDAMYWYRQDPGQGLRLIYYSQIVNDFQKGDIAEGYSVSREKKESFPLTVTSAQKNPTAFYLCASTPGGGYTEAFFGQGTRLTVV.